This T cell receptor beta chain is from a study of T cell responses to AZD1222 COVID-19 vaccine. The study, taken as a whole, reports: Donor demographics were predominantly white British with a female majority; clonal diversity may be underestimated. There were repertoire samples only from the period after the peak T cell response.

Pooling was applied to second doses at about 4 or about 12 weeks. The germline CDR1 and CDR2 sequences are SQVTM and ANQGSEA. V gave up 3 bases and J gave up 0 bases, with 9 bases separating them. This CDR3 region has 14 residues. The table came from immunoSEQ multiplex PCR; TCRdb's copy has only in-frame clones and leaves some out. Among roughly 160,000 clones listed, around 88% were seen once. With regard to this clone: Its antigen is still unknown.

The sample in question was peripheral blood, obtained 28 days after the second AZD1222 dose. This receptor was taken from an adult who received the AZD1222 COVID-19 vaccine. The chain has TRBV29-1 and TRBJ1-3; a possible D gene is TRBD1 (5 bases). CDR3 in DNA: TGCAGCGTTGACGTGGGGCACTCTGGAAACACCATATATTTT. As protein: CSVDVGHSGNTIYF.